This is a list of T cell receptor beta chains from one sample in a study of blood T cell repertoires in COVID-19. The method was immunoSEQ multiplex PCR; TCRdb's version includes in-frame clones alone and lacks a portion of them. This repertoire shows under 300,000 clones, approximately 91% found once; its top ten account for about 2.5%. Material for sequencing was PBMCs or T cells enriched from blood (not recorded which). Every receptor here comes from a woman aged 40 to 50 with acute COVID-19. Each CDR3 is given with its conserved first and last residue. D genes are given only for firm matches. A clone size is listed for some rows: how often the clone was seen (once, few, many), or a class if it is expanded.

D: TRBD2; size: .; V: TRBV27; J: TRBJ2-7; length: 15; CDR3: CASSLKRGDPYEQYF; DNA: TGTGCCAGCAGTTTGAAGCGGGGGGACCCCTACGAGCAGTACTTC
D: TRBD1; size: .; V: TRBV29-1; J: TRBJ1-2; length: 12; CDR3: CSAGQGNYGYTF; DNA: TGCAGCGCGGGACAGGGGAACTATGGCTACACCTTC
D: TRBD2; size: .; V: TRBV7-3; J: TRBJ2-7; length: 13; CDR3: CASSLSGRDEQYF; DNA: TGTGCCAGCAGCTTATCGGGGAGGGACGAGCAGTACTTC
D: .; size: .; V: TRBV30; J: TRBJ2-3; length: 17; CDR3: CAQSTGSLVSDHDTQYF; DNA: TGTGCCCAGTCCACAGGGAGTCTAGTATCGGATCACGATACGCAGTATTTT
D: TRBD1; size: .; V: TRBV7-2; J: TRBJ1-5; length: 16; CDR3: CASSLRTGGQNQPQHF; DNA: TGTGCCAGCAGCCTCCGGACAGGGGGCCAAAATCAGCCCCAGCATTTT
D: TRBD1; size: .; V: TRBV28; J: TRBJ1-5; length: 15; CDR3: CASSRDRYSNQPQHF; DNA: TGTGCCAGCAGTCGGGACAGGTATAGCAATCAGCCCCAGCATTTT
D: .; size: .; V: TRBV27; J: TRBJ2-3; length: 15; CDR3: CASSPWKGGTDTQYF; DNA: TGTGCCAGCAGTCCGTGGAAAGGGGGCACAGATACGCAGTATTTT
D: .; size: .; V: TRBV6-5; J: TRBJ2-2; length: 11; CDR3: CASSLAGELFF; DNA: TGTGCCAGCAGTCTAGCCGGGGAGCTGTTTTTT
D: TRBD1; size: .; V: TRBV7-6; J: TRBJ1-3; length: 18; CDR3: CASSSRGGTGGFGNTIYF; DNA: TGTGCCAGCAGCTCCCGGGGCGGGACAGGAGGGTTTGGAAACACCATATATTTT
D: TRBD1; size: .; V: TRBV18; J: TRBJ1-2; length: 14; CDR3: CASSPGQEGYGYTF; DNA: TGTGCCAGCTCACCCGGACAGGAGGGCTATGGCTACACCTTC
D: .; size: .; V: TRBV18; J: TRBJ1-6; length: 14; CDR3: CASSTQPDNSPLHF; DNA: TGTGCCAGCTCCACACAGCCCGATAATTCACCCCTCCACTTT
D: TRBD2; size: .; V: TRBV5-1; J: TRBJ2-1; length: 16; CDR3: CASSLRLGRAYNEQFF; DNA: TGCGCCAGCAGCTTGCGTCTCGGGAGGGCTTACAATGAGCAGTTCTTC
D: TRBD2; size: .; V: TRBV4-1; J: TRBJ2-7; length: 17; CDR3: CASSQWAGTSGRYEQYF; DNA: TGCGCCAGCAGCCAATGGGCTGGGACTAGCGGGAGGTACGAGCAGTACTTC
D: .; size: .; V: TRBV7-2; J: TRBJ1-2; length: 16; CDR3: CASSPGGEKANYGYTF; DNA: TGTGCCAGCAGCCCGGGGGGGGAGAAAGCTAACTATGGCTACACCTTC
D: TRBD2; size: .; V: TRBV20-1; J: TRBJ2-1; length: 17; CDR3: CSASTISGNYSYNEQFF; DNA: TGCAGTGCTAGTACCATTAGCGGGAACTACTCCTACAATGAGCAGTTCTTC
D: TRBD1; size: .; V: TRBV5-1; J: TRBJ2-6; length: 16; CDR3: CASSPGTGSGANVLTF; DNA: TGCGCCAGCAGCCCCGGGACAGGGTCTGGGGCCAACGTCCTGACTTTC
D: .; size: .; V: TRBV7-2; J: TRBJ1-2; length: 14; CDR3: CASSLVPGDYGYTF; DNA: TGTGCCAGCAGCTTAGTCCCGGGGGACTATGGCTACACCTTC
D: TRBD1; size: .; V: TRBV24-1; J: TRBJ1-2; length: 15; CDR3: CATSETGTGAYGYTF; DNA: TGTGCCACCAGTGAAACCGGGACAGGGGCATATGGCTACACCTTC
D: .; size: .; V: TRBV3-1/TRBV3-2; J: TRBJ2-7; length: 12; CDR3: CASSRASYEQYF; DNA: TGTGCCAGCAGCCGGGCATCGTACGAGCAGTACTTC
D: .; size: .; V: TRBV9; J: TRBJ1-2; length: 14; CDR3: CASSVEGATYGYTF; DNA: TGTGCCAGCAGCGTAGAAGGGGCCACCTATGGCTACACCTTC
D: .; size: .; V: TRBV5-6; J: TRBJ2-6; length: 16; CDR3: CASRDTGFSGANVLTF; DNA: TGTGCCAGCAGAGACACAGGGTTCTCTGGGGCCAACGTCCTGACTTTC
D: .; size: .; V: TRBV9; J: TRBJ2-4; length: 15; CDR3: CASSPQLAPKNIQYF; DNA: TGTGCCAGCAGCCCACAACTAGCCCCCAAAAACATTCAGTACTTC
D: TRBD1; size: once; V: TRBV27; J: TRBJ2-3; length: 14; CDR3: CATFRTGKTDTQYF; DNA: TGTGCCACTTTTCGGACAGGAAAGACAGATACGCAGTATTTT
D: .; size: .; V: TRBV3-1/TRBV3-2; J: TRBJ1-1; length: 16; CDR3: CASSHTRGGGNTEAFF; DNA: TGTGCCAGCAGCCACACACGCGGGGGGGGGAACACTGAAGCTTTCTTT
D: TRBD1; size: .; V: TRBV6-5; J: TRBJ1-1; length: 16; CDR3: CASSYSFSTGAAEAFF; DNA: TGTGCCAGCAGTTACTCGTTTTCGACAGGGGCGGCTGAAGCTTTCTTT
D: .; size: .; V: TRBV5-6; J: TRBJ2-5; length: 13; CDR3: CASNRVNQETQYF; DNA: TGTGCCAGCAACAGAGTGAACCAAGAGACCCAGTACTTC
D: .; size: .; V: TRBV7-9; J: TRBJ1-1; length: 14; CDR3: CASSSSSGGTEAFF; DNA: TGTGCCAGCAGCTCTTCGTCGGGAGGAACTGAAGCTTTCTTT
D: .; size: .; V: TRBV18; J: TRBJ1-5; length: 14; CDR3: CASSPKLGSQPQHF; DNA: TGTGCCAGCTCACCTAAGCTCGGGAGTCAGCCCCAGCATTTT
D: .; size: .; V: TRBV29-1; J: TRBJ2-1; length: 14; CDR3: CSSTQGGTYNEQFF; DNA: TGCAGTTCAACCCAGGGTGGCACCTACAATGAGCAGTTCTTC
D: .; size: .; V: TRBV4-2; J: TRBJ2-5; length: 16; CDR3: CASSQTSGGTQETQYF; DNA: TGTGCCAGCAGCCAAACCAGCGGCGGAACCCAAGAGACCCAGTACTTC
D: .; size: .; V: TRBV2; J: TRBJ2-5; length: 11; CDR3: CASSRQETQYF; DNA: TGTGCCAGCAGCAGGCAAGAGACCCAGTACTTC
D: .; size: .; V: TRBV30; J: TRBJ1-4; length: 14; CDR3: CAWGPDGPGEKLFF; DNA: TGTGCCTGGGGGCCGGACGGACCGGGGGAAAAACTGTTTTTT
D: TRBD1; size: .; V: TRBV3-1/TRBV3-2; J: TRBJ1-2; length: 16; CDR3: CASSPPPRDSDYGYTF; DNA: TGTGCCAGCAGCCCACCCCCTCGGGACAGCGACTATGGCTACACCTTC
D: TRBD1; size: .; V: TRBV2; J: TRBJ1-4; length: 14; CDR3: CASSRDRGGEKLFF; DNA: TGTGCCAGCAGTCGGGACAGGGGGGGAGAAAAACTGTTTTTT
D: TRBD2; size: .; V: TRBV2; J: TRBJ2-1; length: 16; CDR3: CASSKPGTSGRMEQFF; DNA: TGTGCCAGCAGTAAACCCGGGACTAGCGGGAGGATGGAGCAGTTCTTC
D: .; size: .; V: TRBV4-1; J: TRBJ2-1; length: 15; CDR3: CASSQVTGSYNEQFF; DNA: TGCGCCAGCAGCCAAGTTACAGGATCCTACAATGAGCAGTTCTTC
D: TRBD1; size: .; V: TRBV29-1; J: TRBJ1-1; length: 13; CDR3: CSAKNRGNTEAFF; DNA: TGCAGCGCCAAAAACAGGGGGAACACTGAAGCTTTCTTT
D: .; size: .; V: TRBV10-3; J: TRBJ2-1; length: 12; CDR3: CAISPTDNEQFF; DNA: TGTGCCATCAGTCCAACAGACAATGAGCAGTTCTTC
D: .; size: .; V: TRBV10-3; J: TRBJ1-1; length: 13; CDR3: CAITTTANTEAFF; DNA: TGTGCCATCACAACGACAGCTAACACTGAAGCTTTCTTT
D: .; size: once; V: TRBV19; J: TRBJ1-5; length: 14; CDR3: CATQTGFGGQPQHF; DNA: TGTGCCACCCAAACGGGGTTCGGAGGGCAGCCCCAGCATTTT
D: .; size: .; V: TRBV6-5; J: TRBJ2-1; length: 14; CDR3: CASSYSGLRGEQFF; DNA: TGTGCCAGCAGTTACTCGGGTCTCCGGGGTGAGCAGTTCTTC
D: TRBD2; size: .; V: TRBV5-1; J: TRBJ2-1; length: 15; CDR3: CASSLWTSGSGEQFF; DNA: TGCGCCAGCAGCCTCTGGACTAGCGGGAGTGGGGAGCAGTTCTTC
D: .; size: once; V: TRBV7-8; J: TRBJ2-3; length: 15; CDR3: CASSLVLASTDTQYF; DNA: TGTGCCAGCAGCTTAGTTCTAGCGAGCACAGATACGCAGTATTTT
D: .; size: .; V: TRBV7-9; J: TRBJ2-3; length: 16; CDR3: CASTAGDSASTDTQYF; DNA: TGTGCCAGCACCGCCGGGGACTCAGCTAGCACAGATACGCAGTATTTT
D: .; size: .; V: TRBV27; J: TRBJ2-5; length: 15; CDR3: CASSLFGKRWETQYF; DNA: TGTGCCAGCAGTTTATTCGGGAAGAGGTGGGAGACCCAGTACTTC
D: .; size: .; V: TRBV28; J: TRBJ1-2; length: 12; CDR3: CASSSLGYGYTF; DNA: TGTGCCAGCAGTTCCCTCGGCTATGGCTACACCTTC
D: TRBD1; size: .; V: TRBV5-4; J: TRBJ1-5; length: 14; CDR3: CASSPGQGNQPQHF; DNA: TGTGCCAGCAGCCCGGGACAGGGCAATCAGCCCCAGCATTTT
D: TRBD2; size: .; V: TRBV4-1; J: TRBJ2-1; length: 18; CDR3: CASARGTSHQGSYNEQFF; DNA: TGCGCCAGCGCGCGTGGGACTAGTCATCAAGGGTCCTACAATGAGCAGTTCTTC
D: TRBD2; size: .; V: TRBV24-1; J: TRBJ2-2; length: 15; CDR3: CATTDAASGTGELFF; DNA: TGTGCCACCACCGATGCGGCTAGCGGGACCGGGGAGCTGTTTTTT
D: TRBD1; size: .; V: TRBV7-9; J: TRBJ1-1; length: 15; CDR3: CASSLGGTGNTEAFF; DNA: TGTGCCAGCAGCTTAGGGGGGACAGGGAACACTGAAGCTTTCTTT
D: TRBD2; size: .; V: TRBV4-2; J: TRBJ2-4; length: 15; CDR3: CASSLAGGTPNIQYF; DNA: TGTGCCAGCAGTCTAGCGGGAGGAACCCCAAACATTCAGTACTTC
D: TRBD1; size: .; V: TRBV9; J: TRBJ2-3; length: 15; CDR3: CASSVGDRVGDTQYF; DNA: TGTGCCAGCAGCGTAGGCGACAGGGTAGGAGATACGCAGTATTTT
D: TRBD1; size: .; V: TRBV28; J: TRBJ2-7; length: 14; CDR3: CASSTPGTGNEQYF; DNA: TGTGCCAGCAGTACCCCCGGGACAGGGAACGAGCAGTACTTC
D: TRBD1; size: .; V: TRBV7-8; J: TRBJ1-6; length: 16; CDR3: CASSVDRVLLNSPLHF; DNA: TGTGCCAGCAGCGTCGACAGGGTGTTACTTAATTCACCCCTCCACTTT
D: TRBD1; size: .; V: TRBV5-5; J: TRBJ2-7; length: 12; CDR3: CASNDRGYEQYF; DNA: TGTGCCAGCAACGACAGGGGCTACGAGCAGTACTTC
D: TRBD2; size: .; V: TRBV9; J: TRBJ2-1; length: 14; CDR3: CASSAAGVGNEQFF; DNA: TGTGCCAGCAGCGCAGCGGGAGTGGGGAATGAGCAGTTCTTC
D: .; size: .; V: TRBV2; J: TRBJ1-1; length: 12; CDR3: CASSDTYRETFF; DNA: TGTGCCAGCAGTGATACTTACCGGGAAACTTTCTTT
D: .; size: few; V: TRBV6-8; J: TRBJ1-3; length: 12; CDR3: CASRHLGNTIYF; DNA: TGTGCCAGCAGACACCTTGGAAACACCATATATTTT